The clone carrying this TCR beta chain has just one count. This sample stems from a study of blood T cell repertoires in COVID-19. Study-level background: Sites in the United States, Italy and Spain provided acute and convalescent COVID-19 samples. From T cells, B-cell-depleted T cells, or PBMCs came the material, which was cDNA or gDNA.

How the authors handled the data: By means of reference gene primer amplification, nucleated cell counts were estimated. TCRdb's copy holds only in-frame clones and misses some; the assay was immunoSEQ multiplex PCR. The V and J calls and clone size are taken from that table; D and trimming were inferred from the DNA. The data contain roughly 200,000 clones, 90% of them singletons. The J segment lost 9 bases and the V segment lost 6 bases, leaving 14 bases of the junction unmatched. The CDR3 is made up of 15 amino acids. CDR1 MNHEY and CDR2 SVGAGI come from the germline V gene. The rearrangement links TRBV6-5 to TRBJ2-4; 7 bases match TRBD2. Sequences were obtained from peripheral blood. This clonotype was obtained from a man aged 45 to 65 with acute or convalescent COVID-19. The DNA for the CDR3 is TGTGCCAGCAGGGCCCTGGGAGGGCATCTAGGCATTCAGTACTTC. It codes for CASRALGGHLGIQYF.